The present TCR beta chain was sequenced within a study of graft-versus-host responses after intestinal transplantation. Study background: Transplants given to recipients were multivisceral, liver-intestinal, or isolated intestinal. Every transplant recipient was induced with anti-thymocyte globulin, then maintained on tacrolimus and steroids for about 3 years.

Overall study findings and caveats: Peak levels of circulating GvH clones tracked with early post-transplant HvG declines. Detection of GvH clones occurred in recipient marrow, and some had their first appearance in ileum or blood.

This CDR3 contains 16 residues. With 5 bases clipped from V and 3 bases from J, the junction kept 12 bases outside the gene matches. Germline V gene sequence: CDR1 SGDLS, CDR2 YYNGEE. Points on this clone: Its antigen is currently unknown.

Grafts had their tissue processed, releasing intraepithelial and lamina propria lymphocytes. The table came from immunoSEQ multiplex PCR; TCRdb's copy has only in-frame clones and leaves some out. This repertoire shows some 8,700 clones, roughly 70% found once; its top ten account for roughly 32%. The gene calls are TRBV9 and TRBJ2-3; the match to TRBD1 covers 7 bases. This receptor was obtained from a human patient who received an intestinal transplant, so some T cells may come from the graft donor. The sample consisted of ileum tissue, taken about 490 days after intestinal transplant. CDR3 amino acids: CASRERGLAETDTQYF. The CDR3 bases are TGTGCCAGCAGGGAAAGGGGGCTAGCAGAGACAGATACGCAGTATTTT.